The 14 T cell receptor beta chains below come from one sample, sequenced in a study of T cell responses to AZD1222 COVID-19 vaccine. Sequencing was performed with immunoSEQ multiplex PCR; in TCRdb, only in-frame clones are kept and a portion is missing. The sample lists around 140,000 clones, 80% to 95% seen once, with about 3.7% in the top ten. Specimen: peripheral blood, collected 28 days after the second AZD1222 dose. These receptors were obtained from an adult who received the AZD1222 COVID-19 vaccine.

The chain uses TRBV5-6 and TRBJ2-2, with 8 positions matching TRBD1. The CDR3 consists of 15 residues. Germline V gene data show CDR1 as SGHDT and CDR2 as YYEEEE. The trim removed 4 bases at V and 5 bases at J, leaving 7 bases unmatched. The CDR3 region is CASSRGTGRTGELFF. In DNA, the CDR3 is TGTGCCAGCAGCCGTGGGACAGGTCGGACCGGGGAGCTGTTTTTT. The full variable domain, completed using reference TRBV5-6 and TRBJ2-2, is DAGVTQSPTHLIKTRGQQVTLRCSPKSGHDTVSWYQQALGQGPQFIFQYYEEEERQRGNFPDRFSGHQFPNYSSELNVNALLLGDSALYLCASSRGTGRTGELFFGEGSRLTVL.

The chain has TRBV6-1 and TRBJ1-5; no definite D call. Germline CDR1 and CDR2: MNHNS and SASEGT. Trimming removed 1 base from V and 4 bases from J, with 5 bases in between. The CDR3 contains 13 residues. The CDR3 loop reads CASSEVGNQPQHF. CDR3 in DNA: TGTGCCAGCAGTGAAGTGGGAAATCAGCCCCAGCATTTT.

This rearrangement joins TRBV5-1 to TRBJ1-2; 7 bases match TRBD1. CDR1 and CDR2 (germline): SGHRS, YFSETQ. The ends lost 0 bases at V and 8 bases at J; junction bases unmatched: 10. The CDR3 runs to 15 residues. The CDR3 nucleotides are TGCGCCAGCAGCTTGGACAGGGGATTGATGGAAGGCTACACCTTC. It yields the protein CASSLDRGLMEGYTF.

This chain links TRBV19 with TRBJ1-1, with D perhaps matching TRBD1 (5 bases). CDR1 is LNHDA, CDR2 SQIVND, per germline (reference sequence). The CDR3 is made up of 14 amino acids. Trimming removed 3 bases at V and 3 bases at J, with 11 bases between. CDR3 in amino acids: CASSIALRDTEAFF. The CDR3 nucleotides are TGTGCCAGTAGTATCGCCCTCAGGGACACTGAAGCTTTCTTT. Full variable domain (missing parts from reference TRBV19 and TRBJ1-1): DGGITQSPKYLFRKEGQNVTLSCEQNLNHDAMYWYRQDPGQGLRLIYYSQIVNDFQKGDIAEGYSVSREKKESFPLTVTSAQKNPTAFYLCASSIALRDTEAFFGQGTRLTVV.

The chain uses TRBV6-5 and TRBJ2-7; perhaps TRBD2 as D (6 bases). V lost 2 bases, J lost 6 bases, and 11 bases lay in between. Germline loops: CDR1 MNHEY, CDR2 SVGAGI. The CDR3 is 13 amino acids. The CDR3 loop reads CASSYRGSSEQYF. The CDR3 DNA sequence: TGTGCCAGCAGTTACCGGGGGAGCTCCGAGCAGTACTTC.

In this sample, this clone turned up once. The genes are TRBV21-1 and TRBJ1-5; the DNA was not used to check the table's D call, TRBD1. TRBV21-1 is labeled a pseudogene. The CDR3 loop spans 16 amino acids. The CDR3: CASSLRTGPLEGAQHF. The DNA for the CDR3 is TGTGCCAGCAGCCTTAGGACAGGGCCCCTTGAGGGGGCCCAGCATTTT.

J is TRBJ2-7 and V is TRBV7-9; TRBD1 matches 9 bases. The CDR3 has 14 amino acids. V lost 1 base and J lost 6; bases outside the gene matches: 4. Germline lookup yields CDR1 SEHNR and CDR2 FQNEAQ (reference sequence). The CDR3 sequence: CASSLGLQGAEQYF. The CDR3, as DNA: TGTGCCAGCAGCTTAGGTTTACAGGGGGCCGAGCAGTACTTC.

V and J are TRBV7-2 and TRBJ2-1, with a tentative D call TRBD1 (6 bases). CDR3 length equals 14 residues. V was pared by 3 bases and J by 9 bases, with 15 bases between. Germline assignment: CDR1 SGHTA and CDR2 FQGNSA. The CDR3 nucleotides read TGTGCCAGCAGCTTGGGGGCCTTGGGCGTTGAGCAGTTCTTC. Residues: CASSLGALGVEQFF.

The V gene is TRBV28, the J gene TRBJ2-2; possibly TRBD1 for D (8 bases). The CDR3 runs to 14 residues. The V gene lost 7 bases and the J gene lost 6 bases, with 15 bases spanning the gap. Germline CDR1 reads MDHEN; CDR2 reads SYDVKM. The CDR3 region has the DNA TGTGCCAGCACCAAACAGGGGGGGTCCGGGGAGCTGTTTTTT. Residues: CASTKQGGSGELFF.

Only one count was recorded for this clone. The chain uses TRBV30 and TRBJ2-1, with a possible D match to TRBD1 (5 bases). The CDR3 is 14 residues long. Germline V gives CDR1 GTSNPN, CDR2 SVGIG (reference sequence). V was shortened by 0 bases and J by 9 bases, with 15 bases between the two germline ends. CDR3 in DNA: TGTGCCTGGAGTGTAACAAGGACATCAAGTGAGCAGTTCTTC. Protein sequence: CAWSVTRTSSEQFF. The entire variable domain, with the rest obtained from reference TRBV30 and TRBJ2-1, is as follows: SQTIHQWPATLVQPVGSPLSLECTVEGTSNPNLYWYRQAAGRGLQLLFYSVGIGQISSEVPQNLSASRPQDRQFILSSKKLLLSDSGFYLCAWSVTRTSSEQFFGPGTRLTVL.

V and J are TRBV19 and TRBJ1-5; D is possibly TRBD1 (5 bases). The V gene lost 4 bases and the J gene lost 3 bases, with 7 bases spanning the gap. The CDR3 contains 13 residues. The V gene's germline CDR1 is LNHDA and CDR2 SQIVND (reference sequence). The CDR3 DNA follows: TGTGCCAGTAGTAGGGGCGTCAATCAGCCCCAGCATTTT. This translates into CASSRGVNQPQHF.

The chain combines TRBV28 with TRBJ2-4; 7 bases are a match to TRBD1. The CDR3 length is 12 residues. CDR1 is MDHEN and CDR2 is SYDVKM in the germline V gene. The trim removed 8 bases at V and 5 bases at J, leaving 3 bases unmatched. This chain's CDR3 is CASRQGENIQYF. The CDR3 DNA reads TGTGCCAGCCGACAGGGAGAAAACATTCAGTACTTC.

The rearrangement links TRBV5-8 to TRBJ1-2; D not certain. The length of the CDR3 is 18 residues. CDR1 and CDR2 from the germline V gene are SGHTS and YDEGEE. V was cut by 4 bases and J by 4 bases, with 26 bases left in between. CDR3 region: CASSLSTGLTSGTYGYTF. CDR3 coding DNA: TGTGCCAGCAGCCTCAGCACCGGCCTCACAAGTGGTACCTATGGCTACACCTTC.

The chain uses TRBV7-2 and TRBJ1-2, with D perhaps matching TRBD1 (6 bases). The CDR3 extends over 16 amino acids. V shed 1 base and J shed 8 bases, with 20 bases lying between them. The germline CDR1 and CDR2 sequences are SGHTA and FQGNSA. The CDR3 DNA reads TGTGCCAGCAGCTTAGTTAGTGGGGGCAGGGGAGCGGGCTACACCTTC. This encodes CASSLVSGGRGAGYTF.